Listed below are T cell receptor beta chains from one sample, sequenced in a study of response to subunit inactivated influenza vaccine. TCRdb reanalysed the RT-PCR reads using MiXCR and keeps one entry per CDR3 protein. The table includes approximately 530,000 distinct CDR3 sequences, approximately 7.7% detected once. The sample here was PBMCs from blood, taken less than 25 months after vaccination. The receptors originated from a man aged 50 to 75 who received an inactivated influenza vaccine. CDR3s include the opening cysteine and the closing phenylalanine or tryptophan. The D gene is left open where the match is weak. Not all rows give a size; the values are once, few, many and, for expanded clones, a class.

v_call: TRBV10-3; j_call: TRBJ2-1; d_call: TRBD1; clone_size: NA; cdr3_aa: CAISESGGQGSNEQFF; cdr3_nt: TGTGCCATCAGTGAGTCGGGGGGACAGGGGTCCAATGAGCAGTTCTTC
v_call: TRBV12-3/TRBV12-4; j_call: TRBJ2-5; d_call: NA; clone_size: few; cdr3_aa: CASSLRRKTQYF; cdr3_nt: TGTGCCAGCAGTTTAAGGAGGAAGACCCAGTACTTC
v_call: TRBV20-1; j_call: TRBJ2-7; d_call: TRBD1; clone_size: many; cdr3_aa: CSAIGQGARREQYF; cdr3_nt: TGCAGTGCTATCGGACAGGGCGCTCGCCGGGAGCAGTACTTC
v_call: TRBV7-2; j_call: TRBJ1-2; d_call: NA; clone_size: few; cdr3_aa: CASSFGLGAQGYTF; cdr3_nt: TGTGCCAGCAGCTTCGGTTTGGGGGCGCAGGGCTACACCTTC
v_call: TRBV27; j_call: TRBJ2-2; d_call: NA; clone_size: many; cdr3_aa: CASSLVLSGELFF; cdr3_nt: TGTGCCAGCAGTTTAGTATTATCCGGGGAGCTGTTTTTT
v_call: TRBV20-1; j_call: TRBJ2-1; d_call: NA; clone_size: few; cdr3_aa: CSARVGLARNEQFF; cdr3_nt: TGCAGTGCTAGAGTCGGGCTAGCTCGCAATGAGCAGTTCTTC
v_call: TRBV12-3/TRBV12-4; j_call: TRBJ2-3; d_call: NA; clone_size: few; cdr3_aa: CASNLGGQDTQYF; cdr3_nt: TGTGCCAGCAATTTGGGGGGTCAAGATACGCAGTATTTT
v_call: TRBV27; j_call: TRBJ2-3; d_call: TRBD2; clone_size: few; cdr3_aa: CASSPGPGLAGGPTDTQYF; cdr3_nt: TGTGCCAGCAGTCCCGGACCGGGACTAGCGGGAGGGCCCACAGATACGCAGTATTTT
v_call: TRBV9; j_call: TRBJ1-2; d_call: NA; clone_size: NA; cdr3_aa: CASSVGGNPNYGYTF; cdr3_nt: TGTGCCAGCAGCGTAGGCGGTAACCCTAACTATGGCTACACCTTC
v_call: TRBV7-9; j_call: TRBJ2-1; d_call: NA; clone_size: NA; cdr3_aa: CASSGLQYNEQFF; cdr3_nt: TGTGCCAGCAGCGGGTTACAGTACAATGAGCAGTTCTTC
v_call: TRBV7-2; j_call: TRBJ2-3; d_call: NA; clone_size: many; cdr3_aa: CASSSSPSTDTQYF; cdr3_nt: TGTGCCAGCAGCTCCTCCCCTAGCACAGATACGCAGTATTTT
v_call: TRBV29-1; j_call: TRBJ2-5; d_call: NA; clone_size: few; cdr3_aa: CSVRRGHQETQYF; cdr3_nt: TGCAGCGTCCGCCGGGGCCACCAAGAGACCCAGTACTTC
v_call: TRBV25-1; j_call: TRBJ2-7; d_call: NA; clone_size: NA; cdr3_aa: CASGYTSYEQYF; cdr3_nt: TGTGCCAGCGGCTACACCTCCTACGAGCAGTACTTC
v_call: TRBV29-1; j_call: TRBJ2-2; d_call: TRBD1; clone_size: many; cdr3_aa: CSVGAGGWTGELFF; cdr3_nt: TGCAGCGTTGGGGCAGGGGGCTGGACCGGGGAGCTGTTTTTT
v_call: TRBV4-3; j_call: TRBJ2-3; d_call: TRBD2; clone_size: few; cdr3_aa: CASSHLAGGQSAVDTQYF; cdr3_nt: TGCGCCAGCAGCCACCTAGCGGGAGGGCAGAGCGCTGTAGATACGCAGTATTTT
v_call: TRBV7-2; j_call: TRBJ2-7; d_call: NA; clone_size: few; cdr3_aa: CASSLDYLESTEQYF; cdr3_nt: TGTGCCAGCAGCTTAGATTATCTAGAGTCGACCGAGCAGTACTTC
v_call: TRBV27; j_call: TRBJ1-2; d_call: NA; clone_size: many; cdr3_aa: CASSRQGIYGYTF; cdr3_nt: TGTGCCAGCAGTCGTCAGGGCATCTATGGCTACACCTTC
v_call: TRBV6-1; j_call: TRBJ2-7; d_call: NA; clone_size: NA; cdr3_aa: CASTGGFGSYEQYF; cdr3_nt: TGTGCCAGCACAGGGGGGTTCGGGTCCTACGAGCAGTACTTC
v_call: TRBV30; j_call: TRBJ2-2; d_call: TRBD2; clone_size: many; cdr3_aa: CAWTTRWGLGNTGELFF; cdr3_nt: TGTGCCTGGACCACTAGATGGGGACTAGGGAACACCGGGGAGCTGTTTTTT
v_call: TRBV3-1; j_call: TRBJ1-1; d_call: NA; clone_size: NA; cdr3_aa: CASSNVPGTEAFF; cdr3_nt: TGTGCCAGCAGTAATGTCCCGGGGACTGAAGCTTTCTTT
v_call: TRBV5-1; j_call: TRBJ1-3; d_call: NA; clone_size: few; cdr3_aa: CASSGAGGNTIYF; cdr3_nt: TGCGCCAGCAGCGGGGCAGGGGGAAACACCATATATTTT
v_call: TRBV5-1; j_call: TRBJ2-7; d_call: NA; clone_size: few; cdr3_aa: CASSLEQGRSYEQYF; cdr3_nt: TGCGCCAGCAGCTTGGAACAGGGAAGGTCCTACGAGCAGTACTTC
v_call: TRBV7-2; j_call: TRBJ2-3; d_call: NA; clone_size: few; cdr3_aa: CASSWVHTDTQYF; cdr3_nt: TGTGCCAGCAGCTGGGTGCACACAGATACGCAGTATTTT
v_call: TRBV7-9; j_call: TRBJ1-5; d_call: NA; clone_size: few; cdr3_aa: CASSLAWGGEGNQPQHF; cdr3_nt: TGTGCCAGCAGCTTAGCTTGGGGGGGCGAAGGCAATCAGCCCCAGCATTTT
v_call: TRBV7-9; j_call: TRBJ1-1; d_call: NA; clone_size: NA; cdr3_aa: CASSLQGEGEAFF; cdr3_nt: TGTGCCAGCAGCTTGCAGGGCGAAGGTGAAGCTTTCTTT
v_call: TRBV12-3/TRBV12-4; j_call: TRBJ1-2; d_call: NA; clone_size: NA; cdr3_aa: CASSPSAGREPFYYGYTF; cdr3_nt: TGTGCCAGCAGCCCCTCCGCCGGCAGGGAGCCTTTTTACTATGGCTACACCTTC
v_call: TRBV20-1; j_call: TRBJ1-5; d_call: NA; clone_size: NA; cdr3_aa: CSARGHLNQPQHF; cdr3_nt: TGCAGTGCTAGGGGACATCTCAATCAGCCCCAGCATTTT
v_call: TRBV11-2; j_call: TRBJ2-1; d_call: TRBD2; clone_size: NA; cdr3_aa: CASSGGLAGVAPYNEQFF; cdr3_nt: TGTGCCAGCAGCGGGGGACTAGCGGGAGTGGCTCCTTACAATGAGCAGTTCTTC
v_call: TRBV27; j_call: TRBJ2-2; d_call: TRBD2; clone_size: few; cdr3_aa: CASSMREGAGELFF; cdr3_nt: TGTGCCAGCAGTATGCGGGAGGGCGCTGGGGAGCTGTTTTTT
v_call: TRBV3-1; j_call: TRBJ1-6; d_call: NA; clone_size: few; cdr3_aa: CASSQQTTPLHF; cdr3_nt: TGTGCCAGCAGCCAACAAACGACACCCCTCCACTTT
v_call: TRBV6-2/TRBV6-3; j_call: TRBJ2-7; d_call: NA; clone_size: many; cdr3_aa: CASSYGPYEQYF; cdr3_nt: TGTGCCAGCAGTTATGGGCCATACGAGCAGTACTTC
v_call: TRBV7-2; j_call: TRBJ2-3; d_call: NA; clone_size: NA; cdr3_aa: CASSLVVGSTDTQYF; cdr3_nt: TGTGCCAGCAGCTTAGTGGTGGGATCCACAGATACGCAGTATTTT
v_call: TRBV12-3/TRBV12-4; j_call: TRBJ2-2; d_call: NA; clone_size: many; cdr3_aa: CASTNIVGTGELFF; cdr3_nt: TGTGCCAGCACCAACATTGTCGGTACCGGGGAGCTGTTTTTT
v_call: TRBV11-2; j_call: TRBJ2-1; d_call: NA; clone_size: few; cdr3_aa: CASSLVARRPGSSSYNEQFF; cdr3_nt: TGTGCCAGCAGCTTAGTGGCCCGGCGTCCGGGATCCAGCTCCTACAATGAGCAGTTCTTC
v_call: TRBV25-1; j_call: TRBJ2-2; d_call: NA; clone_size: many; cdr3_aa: CASRFVTGELFF; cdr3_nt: TGTGCCAGCAGGTTCGTGACCGGGGAGCTGTTTTTT
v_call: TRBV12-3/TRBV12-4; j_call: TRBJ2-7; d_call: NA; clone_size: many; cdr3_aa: CASSPTGSGYYEQYF; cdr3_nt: TGTGCCAGCAGTCCGACAGGTTCCGGGTACTACGAGCAGTACTTC
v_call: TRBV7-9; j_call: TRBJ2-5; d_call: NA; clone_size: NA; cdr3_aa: CASSLASDKETQYF; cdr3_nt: TGTGCCAGCAGCTTAGCGTCGGATAAAGAGACCCAGTACTTC
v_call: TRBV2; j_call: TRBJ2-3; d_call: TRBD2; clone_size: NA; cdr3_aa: CASKLAGAPSSTDTQYF; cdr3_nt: TGTGCCAGCAAACTAGCGGGAGCGCCTTCTAGCACAGATACGCAGTATTTT
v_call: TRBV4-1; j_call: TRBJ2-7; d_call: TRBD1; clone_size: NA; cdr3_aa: CASSHSPKGAYEQYF; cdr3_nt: TGCGCCAGCAGCCATTCCCCCAAGGGGGCGTACGAGCAGTACTTC
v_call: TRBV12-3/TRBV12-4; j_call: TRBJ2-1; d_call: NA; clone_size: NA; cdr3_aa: CASRGPINRGNEQFF; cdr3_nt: TGTGCCAGCAGAGGACCGATTAACCGAGGCAATGAGCAGTTCTTC
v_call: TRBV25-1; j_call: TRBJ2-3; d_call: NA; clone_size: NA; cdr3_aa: CASSEYGSGDTQYF; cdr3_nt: TGTGCCAGCAGTGAATACGGCTCCGGAGATACGCAGTATTTT
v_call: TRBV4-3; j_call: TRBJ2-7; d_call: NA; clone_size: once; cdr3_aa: CASSQIRGYEQYF; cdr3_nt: TGCGCCAGCAGTCAAATAAGAGGGTACGAGCAGTACTTC